This is a list of T cell receptor beta chains from one sample in a study of patients and donors after allogeneic stem cell transplantation. TCRdb re-called the RT-PCR reads through MiXCR, storing one row per CDR3 protein. In the table there are roughly 140,000 distinct CDR3 sequences, about a third of which are singletons. The sequenced sample was blood, either unsorted or a sorted T cell fraction (not recorded which). Source of these receptors: a human donor who was either an allogeneic HSCT recipient or a stem cell or donor lymphocyte infusion donor (not recorded which). It is not recorded whose cells these are; they may come from a transplant donor. The conserved cysteine and the conserved F or W are not part of the CDR3 here.

V gene	J gene	CDR3 protein
TRBV12-3/TRBV12-4	TRBJ2-3	ASRGTGTDTQY
TRBV7-2	TRBJ1-6	ASSSDRGRWDSPLH
TRBV28	TRBJ1-2	ASSSPFGYT
TRBV5-1	TRBJ2-1	ASSSGVNNEQF
TRBV12-3/TRBV12-4	TRBJ2-2	ASNLAGGTGELF
TRBV12-3/TRBV12-4	TRBJ2-3	ASTIPASGGRDTQY
TRBV6-1	TRBJ2-1	ASIPQTAGPHNEQF
TRBV29-1	TRBJ1-6	SVQVVPDSPLH
TRBV5-6	TRBJ1-4	ASSRDRASEKLF
TRBV12-3/TRBV12-4	TRBJ1-2	ASSLDRDT
TRBV5-1	TRBJ1-1	ASSTQADTEAF
TRBV7-9	TRBJ1-4	ASGSSGEKLF
TRBV28	TRBJ1-5	ASSPSGQPQH
TRBV5-1	TRBJ1-1	ASSLEGVKDTEAF
TRBV9	TRBJ2-1	ASSPHGGELNEQF
TRBV7-2	TRBJ1-5	ASSFTGGGGQPQH